Listed below are T cell receptor beta chains from one sample, sequenced in a study of blood T cells in healthy people across ages. TCRdb analysed the 5' RACE reads with MiXCR anew, one entry per CDR3 protein. The table has about 1 million distinct CDR3 sequences, under 30% seen once; the top ten hold about 0.72%. The same data also went into a second study, on T cells of mothers and their children.

Material for sequencing was blood. These receptors were taken from a girl aged 2-15 years in good health. CDR3s include the opening cysteine and the closing phenylalanine or tryptophan. D genes are given only for firm matches. Not all rows give a size; the values are once, few, many and, for expanded clones, a class.

j_gene | abundance | d_gene | v_gene | CDR3nt | CDR3aa
TRBJ2-5 | few | . | TRBV24-1 | TGTGCCACCAGTGATTGGGGGTTGGAGACCCAGTACTTC | CATSDWGLETQYF
TRBJ1-5 | few | . | TRBV4-3 | TGCGCCAGCAGCCAAGACTTCTCAGTCGGGGGAAATAATCAGCCCCAGCATTTT | CASSQDFSVGGNNQPQHF
TRBJ1-2 | . | . | TRBV12-3/TRBV12-4 | TGTGCCAGCAGTAGGGACACACTATTCTATGGCTACACCTTC | CASSRDTLFYGYTF
TRBJ2-5 | . | TRBD1 | TRBV11-1 | TGTGCCAGCAGCCTGTCAGGACAGGGGCTGGGGGAGACCCAGTACTTC | CASSLSGQGLGETQYF
TRBJ1-2 | . | . | TRBV29-1 | TGCAGCGTTGAAGTTTTTTTAGGTCCAGGTTCTAACTATGGCTACACCTTC | CSVEVFLGPGSNYGYTF
TRBJ1-1 | . | . | TRBV4-3 | TGCGCCAGCAGCCAAGCGTCGGTGAGGGGTAACACTGAAGCTTTCTTT | CASSQASVRGNTEAFF
TRBJ1-5 | few | . | TRBV27 | TGTGCCAGCGGCGGGGGCCCGTGGCCCCAGCATTTT | CASGGGPWPQHF
TRBJ2-7 | . | TRBD2 | TRBV15 | TGTGCCACCAGCAAAGGGACTAGCGGGTCGTCCTACGAGCAGTACTTC | CATSKGTSGSSYEQYF
TRBJ2-7 | . | . | TRBV29-1 | TGCAGCGCCCTGGTTGAGACATACTACGAGCAGTACTTC | CSALVETYYEQYF
TRBJ2-5 | few | . | TRBV6-5 | TGTGCCAGCAGTGAAAATTTAAACCAAGAGACCCAGTACTTC | CASSENLNQETQYF
TRBJ2-5 | . | . | TRBV10-2 | TGCGCCGCCTCAATCGGAGAGACAGGCTCAAGGGGGACCCAGTACTTC | CAASIGETGSRGTQYF
TRBJ1-2 | . | . | TRBV9 | TGTGCCAGCAGCGTAGGACTGGGGAATGGCTACACCTTC | CASSVGLGNGYTF
TRBJ2-7 | few | . | TRBV5-1 | TGCGCCAGCACCTGGGGTCCGGAGGAGTCCTACGAGCAGTACTTC | CASTWGPEESYEQYF
TRBJ2-7 | . | . | TRBV6-5 | TGTGCCAGCACTCAAGGGGGCGAGCAGTACTTC | CASTQGGEQYF
TRBJ1-6 | . | . | TRBV19 | TGTGCCAGTAGCCTACGCCTGGGCGAGGGCGCTCCTAATTCACCCCTCCACTTT | CASSLRLGEGAPNSPLHF
TRBJ1-3 | . | . | TRBV7-2 | TGTGCCAGCAGGAGACACGCAAGCTCTGGAAACACCATATATTTT | CASRRHASSGNTIYF
TRBJ2-5 | few | TRBD1 | TRBV29-1 | TGCAGCGAGCAGGGGGCGCAGGAGACCCAGTACTTC | CSEQGAQETQYF
TRBJ2-3 | . | . | TRBV15 | TGTGCCACCAGCAGAGATACCTTAGATACGCAGTATTTT | CATSRDTLDTQYF
TRBJ2-4 | . | . | TRBV15 | TGTGCCACCAGCAGAGAAGGGGATTCGCGGAAAAACATTCAGTACTTC | CATSREGDSRKNIQYF
TRBJ2-5 | . | . | TRBV24-1 | TGTGCCACAGGGGCAGGGAGGAAAGAGACCCAGTACTTC | CATGAGRKETQYF
TRBJ2-1 | . | . | TRBV29-1 | TGCAGCTCCCGCGCCAGCTACAATGAGCAGTTCTTC | CSSRASYNEQFF
TRBJ2-7 | few | . | TRBV15 | TGTGCCACCACCCCCGGGGACGGGGAGCAGTACTTC | CATTPGDGEQYF
TRBJ2-3 | . | . | TRBV29-1 | TGCAGCGTTGAAGATAGCCTCCGAAGCCCAGATACGCAGTATTTT | CSVEDSLRSPDTQYF
TRBJ2-5 | . | TRBD2 | TRBV20-1 | TGCAGTGCTAGAACGGGACTAGCGGGATACCAAGAGACCCAGTACTTC | CSARTGLAGYQETQYF
TRBJ2-7 | . | . | TRBV29-1 | TGCAGCGGGGCAGATTTAAACTACGAGCAGTACTTC | CSGADLNYEQYF
TRBJ1-3 | . | . | TRBV12-3/TRBV12-4 | TGTGCCAGCACCCTGGCTGGAAACACCATATATTTT | CASTLAGNTIYF
TRBJ1-1 | . | . | TRBV3-1 | TGTGCCAGCAGCCAGGTCCTCGGGGGCACTGAAGCTTTCTTT | CASSQVLGGTEAFF
TRBJ1-2 | few | . | TRBV6-1 | TGTGCCAGCAGTGGAGAAAACTATGGCTACACCTTC | CASSGENYGYTF
TRBJ2-3 | once | . | TRBV10-3 | TGTGCCATCAGTGAGTCGAAAAACCTAGCGAACACAGATACGCAGTATTTT | CAISESKNLANTDTQYF
TRBJ2-7 | . | TRBD1 | TRBV5-1 | TGCGCCAGCAGCTTAGGGACAGGGTTGACTACCTACGAGCAGTACTTC | CASSLGTGLTTYEQYF
TRBJ2-1 | . | TRBD2 | TRBV4-2 | TGTGCCAGCAGCCAAGAGCCTAGCGGCAATGAGCAGTTCTTC | CASSQEPSGNEQFF
TRBJ1-6 | . | TRBD1 | TRBV12-3/TRBV12-4 | TGTGCCAGCAGTTTCAGGGGGGACTCACCCCTCCACTTT | CASSFRGDSPLHF
TRBJ1-2 | few | . | TRBV7-9 | TGTGCCAGCAGCCCTGAGGCGGGCTATGGCTACACCTTC | CASSPEAGYGYTF
TRBJ2-1 | . | TRBD2 | TRBV28 | TGTGCCAGCAGTTTGGCGGGAGACGAGGAGCAGTTCTTC | CASSLAGDEEQFF
TRBJ2-3 | . | TRBD1 | TRBV2 | TGTGCCAATCGGGACAGCAGCACAGATACGCAGTATTTT | CANRDSSTDTQYF
TRBJ1-5 | few | TRBD1 | TRBV10-3 | TGTGCCATCAGTGAGTCGAACAGGGGATGGCAGCCCCAGCATTTT | CAISESNRGWQPQHF
TRBJ1-1 | few | . | TRBV12-3/TRBV12-4 | TGTGCCAGCAGTCTTCACCAGAACACTGAAGCTTTCTTT | CASSLHQNTEAFF
TRBJ2-6 | many | . | TRBV4-1 | TGCGCCAGCAGCGTCTCTGAGGGAAGTGGGGCCAACGTCCTGACTTTC | CASSVSEGSGANVLTF
TRBJ1-4 | few | . | TRBV4-1 | TGCGCCAGCAGCCAAGTGGGGGGTATACCAACTAATGAAAAACTGTTTTTT | CASSQVGGIPTNEKLFF